This T cell receptor (beta chain) is from a study of CD8 T cells in ankylosing spondylitis. Overall study findings and caveats: The authors reported significant enrichment of disease-linked clones in matched ankylosing spondylitis synovial fluid.

The TCR beta libraries were generated through quantitative 5'-RACE incorporating molecular barcodes. TCRdb used MiXCR to reprocess the 5' RACE reads, holding one entry per CDR3 protein. The table includes 300,000 to 400,000 distinct CDR3 sequences, roughly 12% detected once. This CDR3 contains 16 residues. The V and J ends lost 0 bases and 4 bases, in that order; junction bases with no gene match: 5. Germline V CDR1 and CDR2: SGHRS, YFSETQ. This clonotype has ten or more counts. Its cognate antigen is unknown. V and J are TRBV5-1 and TRBJ2-2; 8 bases line up with TRBD2. The sequence was collected from a female donor with ankylosing spondylitis or in good health (not recorded which). Sequencing input: blood, either unsorted or a sorted T cell fraction (not recorded which). CDR3 sequence (DNA): TGCGCCAGCAGCTTGGTTAGCGGGGACTTCACCGGGGAGCTGTTTTTT. Encoded protein: CASSLVSGDFTGELFF.